The 24 T cell receptor beta chains below were found in one sample sequenced in a study of shared clonotypes between healthy human individuals. Only in-frame clones appear in the TCRdb table, and some are missing; sequencing was by immunoSEQ multiplex PCR. The data show over a million clones, roughly 74% seen once. The specimen was memory CD4+ T cells from PBMCs. Subset: CD45RA-negative fraction. The source is a young man in good health. Some clones in this sample may be carry-over from other donors' samples.

The chain joins TRBV6-5 to TRBJ2-7; D is possibly TRBD1 (5 bases). Trimming cost V 0 bases and J 6 bases, with 15 bases left between them. The CDR3 has 15 residues. Germline CDR1 and CDR2: MNHEY and SVGAGI. CDR3 nucleotides: TGTGCCAGCAGTTACTCGATATGGGCCAGGGCCGAGCAGTACTTC. Protein sequence: CASSYSIWARAEQYF.

The chain employs TRBV7-9 and TRBJ2-7; 12 nucleotides line up with TRBD2. Germline-derived CDR1 and CDR2 are SEHNR and FQNEAQ (reference sequence). V was clipped by 5 bases and J by 3 bases; unmatched bases: 5. The CDR3 runs 15 residues. DNA of the CDR3: TGTGCCAGCAGCAGACCGGGACTAGCGGGCTACGAGCAGTACTTC. This encodes CASSRPGLAGYEQYF.

The V and J genes are TRBV4-2 and TRBJ2-3; TRBD1 matches at 8 bases. The length of the CDR3 is 15 residues. From germline, CDR1 is LGHNA and CDR2 YNFKEQ. V shed 0 bases and J 4 bases; nucleotides not matched to a gene: 3. The CDR3 reads CASSQETGAADTQYF. The CDR3 DNA is TGTGCCAGCAGCCAAGAGACAGGGGCGGCAGATACGCAGTATTTT.

The sample holds a few counts of this clone. The chain combines TRBV11-2 with TRBJ2-7; no definite D call. The CDR3 spans 15 residues. The germline V gene encodes CDR1 SGHAT and CDR2 FQNNGV. V lost 2 bases and J lost 2, with 13 bases in between. The CDR3 DNA reads as TGTGCCAGCAGCTTAACCGGCCAACCTACCTACGAGCAGTACTTC. Residues: CASSLTGQPTYEQYF.

The chain joins TRBV6-5 to TRBJ2-1, with D perhaps TRBD1 or TRBD2 (5 bases each). Looked up from germline, CDR1 is MNHEY and CDR2 is SVGAGI. V dropped 0 bases and J dropped 11 bases, with 8 bases sitting between them. This CDR3 comprises 12 residues. CDR3 loop: CASSYSPGQQFF. The CDR3 nucleotides are TGTGCCAGCAGTTACTCTCCGGGACAGCAGTTCTTC.

This clone was recorded only once. The V gene is TRBV5-4, the J gene TRBJ1-3; 8 bases fit TRBD1. Trimming removed 3 bases from V and 2 bases from J; junction bases left unmatched: 4. In germline, CDR1 is SGHNT, CDR2 YYREEE (reference sequence). This CDR3 is built from 15 residues. The CDR3 spells CASSYLTGAGNTIYF. The CDR3 DNA is TGTGCCAGCAGCTACCTGACAGGGGCTGGAAACACCATATATTTT.

J is TRBJ2-5 and V is TRBV10-3; unclear D gene. This CDR3 has 13 amino acids. V shed 8 bases and J shed 0 bases, with 10 bases lying between them. The germline CDR1 and CDR2 sequences are ENHRY and SYGVKD. The DNA of the CDR3 is TGTGCCATCGGAAGGCCGGACCAAGAGACCCAGTACTTC. Its protein product is CAIGRPDQETQYF.

The CDR3 bases are TGCGCCAGCAGGAAAAGACTAAGCGGGAGCACAGATACGCAGTATTTT. As protein: CASRKRLSGSTDTQYF. The chain couples TRBV4-1 to TRBJ2-3, with D possibly TRBD2 on 6 matching bases. This CDR3 has 16 residues. Germline assignment: CDR1 MGHRA and CDR2 YSYEKL. Between the trimmed V and J ends, which lost 6 bases and 0 bases, there was a span of 16 bases.

The chain employs TRBV28 and TRBJ1-1, with TRBD1 matching over 7 bases. The CDR3 length is 15 residues. Germline CDR1 MDHEN, CDR2 SYDVKM. Trimming removed 7 bases from V and 7 bases from J; junction bases left unmatched: 15. The CDR3 region is CASKTTGSGFIEAFF. CDR3 nucleotides: TGTGCCAGCAAAACGACAGGGTCGGGTTTTATTGAAGCTTTCTTT.

This chain connects TRBV2 to TRBJ2-1, with a weak D call TRBD1 (5 bases). The CDR3 totals 12 residues. In germline, CDR1 is SNHLY, CDR2 FYNNEI. V lost 5 bases and J lost 11, with 13 bases in between. This chain's CDR3 is CASSPERGQQFF. As DNA, the CDR3 is TGTGCCAGCAGTCCCGAAAGGGGTCAGCAGTTCTTC. Full variable domain (rest looked up from reference TRBV2 and TRBJ2-1): EPEVTQTPSHQVTQMGQEVILRCVPISNHLYFYWYRQILGQKVEFLVSFYNNEISEKSEIFDDQFSVERPDGSNFTLKIRSTKLEDSAMYFCASSPERGQQFFGPGTRLTVL.

The chain recombines TRBV6-1 with TRBJ2-7; the match to TRBD1 covers 7 bases. CDR3 length: 14 residues. Germline V lookup: CDR1 MNHNS, CDR2 SASEGT. The trim removed 6 bases at V and 2 bases at J, leaving 7 bases unmatched. CDR3 coding DNA: TGTGCCAGCAGCAGTACCAGGGGGACCTACGAGCAGTACTTC. Protein product: CASSSTRGTYEQYF.

This chain joins TRBV7-2 and TRBJ2-7, with 8 bases fitting TRBD2. CDR1 and CDR2 from the germline V gene are SGHTA and FQGNSA. After removal of 1 base from V and 3 bases from J, the junction contained 5 bases not matched to a gene. The CDR3 sequence is 15 residues long. This CDR3 is CASSLGISGNYEQYF. The CDR3 coding sequence is TGTGCCAGCAGCTTAGGAATTAGCGGGAACTACGAGCAGTACTTC. The variable domain in full, with the rest retrieved from reference TRBV7-2 and TRBJ2-7, is GAGVSQSPSNKVTEKGKDVELRCDPISGHTALYWYRQSLGQGLEFLIYFQGNSAPDKSGLPSDRFSAERTGGSVSTLTIQRTQQEDSAVYLCASSLGISGNYEQYFGPGTRLTVT.

This clone showed up just a few times. This chain connects TRBV7-2 to TRBJ2-1; 7 bases line up with TRBD2. Germline V lookup: CDR1 SGHTA, CDR2 FQGNSA. V trimming: 1 base; J trimming: 3 bases; junction bases outside the gene matches: 3. This CDR3 region has 15 residues. The CDR3 coding sequence is TGTGCCAGCAGCTTAGGGGGGAGGGGCTACAATGAGCAGTTCTTC. This translates into CASSLGGRGYNEQFF.

This chain links TRBV5-6 with TRBJ2-3; D is possibly TRBD1 (6 bases). Germline CDR1 SGHDT, CDR2 YYEEEE. This CDR3 is 13 amino acids long. The V gene lost 6 bases and the J gene lost 3 bases, with 11 bases spanning the gap. The CDR3 protein is CASIFQGTDTQYF. CDR3 coding DNA: TGTGCCAGCATTTTCCAGGGGACAGATACGCAGTATTTT.

The chain recombines TRBV18 with TRBJ2-7; 9 nucleotides align to TRBD1. Trimming removed 2 bases from V and 0 bases from J; junction bases left unmatched: 2. The CDR3 consists of 15 residues. In germline, CDR1 is KGHSH, CDR2 LQKENI. The CDR3 protein is CASSPGQGFSYEQYF. DNA for the CDR3: TGTGCCAGCTCACCAGGACAGGGGTTCTCCTACGAGCAGTACTTC.

J is TRBJ1-5 and V is TRBV19, with D tentatively TRBD1 (5 bases). The CDR3 spans 16 residues. Germline values: CDR1 LNHDA, CDR2 SQIVND (reference sequence). The V gene lost 6 bases and the J gene lost 0 bases, with 15 bases spanning the gap. DNA of the CDR3: TGTGCCAGTAGCCCCCGGGACGGTTATAGCAATCAGCCCCAGCATTTT. It encodes CASSPRDGYSNQPQHF.

The chain recombines TRBV6-5 with TRBJ2-1; no definite D call. The CDR3 covers 15 residues. Germline CDR1 is MNHEY and CDR2 is SVGAGI. V was pared by 5 bases and J by 1 base, with 12 bases between. The CDR3 sequence is CASSRSLGSYNEQFF. The DNA for the CDR3 is TGTGCCAGCAGTAGATCTCTGGGTTCCTACAATGAGCAGTTCTTC.

The chain has TRBV30 and TRBJ1-1, with D maybe TRBD1 (5 bases). Trimming left V 2 bases short and J 3 bases short, with 7 bases between. The CDR3 sequence is 12 residues long. The germline V gene has CDR1 GTSNPN and CDR2 SVGIG (reference sequence). The CDR3, as DNA: TGTGCCTGGAGTAGGGGTTACACTGAAGCTTTCTTT. Translating it yields CAWSRGYTEAFF.

The chain carries TRBV7-9 and TRBJ1-1; D is possibly TRBD1 (6 bases). The CDR3 is 15 residues long. Trimming took 7 bases from V and 4 from J, leaving 19 bases between them. Germline V gives CDR1 SEHNR, CDR2 FQNEAQ (reference sequence). The DNA of the CDR3 is TGTGCCAGCACCCTTAGGGGGGGATCGGGCACTGAAGCTTTCTTT. Protein sequence: CASTLRGGSGTEAFF.

The V call is TRBV28, the J call TRBJ1-1; the D gene is possibly TRBD1 (6 bases). Germline V gene sequence: CDR1 MDHEN, CDR2 SYDVKM. This CDR3 spans 13 amino acids. Trimming pared 6 bases from V and 7 bases from J, leaving 15 bases between. The CDR3 nucleotides are TGTGCCAGCAGCGGGGGGGAAGGGGGTGAAGCTTTCTTT. Its protein is CASSGGEGGEAFF.

This clone was recorded once. CDR3 region: CASSLKQAEATEAFF. As DNA, the CDR3 is TGTGCCAGCAGCTTAAAACAGGCGGAGGCCACTGAAGCTTTCTTT. The rearrangement uses TRBV5-4 and TRBJ1-1, with D perhaps TRBD1 (5 bases). The CDR3 consists of 15 residues. V shed 2 bases and J shed 4 bases, with 15 bases lying between them. Germline V lookup: CDR1 SGHNT, CDR2 YYREEE (reference sequence).

The chain uses TRBV28 and TRBJ2-1; 8 nucleotides match TRBD2. Germline-derived CDR1 and CDR2 are MDHEN and SYDVKM. This CDR3 region has 14 residues. J lost 4 bases, V lost 8 bases, and 7 bases had no gene match. The CDR3: CASEPGLDYNEQFF. The CDR3 bases are TGTGCCAGCGAACCGGGACTAGATTACAATGAGCAGTTCTTC.

The count of this clone is one. The chain recombines TRBV28 with TRBJ2-2; possible D gene TRBD1, 6 bases. This CDR3 spans 17 amino acids. V lost 4 bases, J lost 3 bases, and 18 bases lay in between. The germline V gene encodes CDR1 MDHEN and CDR2 SYDVKM. The CDR3 here is CASSSHTGTKDTGELFF. As DNA, the CDR3 is TGTGCCAGCAGTTCTCATACAGGGACGAAGGACACCGGGGAGCTGTTTTTT.

The genes are TRBV6-5 and TRBJ1-2, with D unclear. The length of the CDR3 is 13 residues. Germline values: CDR1 MNHEY, CDR2 SVGAGI. Trimming shortened V by 5 bases and J by 4 bases, and 11 bases separated the two germline ends. The chain's CDR3 is CASSDHNLYGYTF. CDR3 sequence (DNA): TGTGCCAGCAGTGACCACAATCTCTATGGCTACACCTTC.